These T cell receptor beta chains were read from a single sample in a study of T-cell reconstitution after alpha-beta-depleted transplantation in children. TCRdb re-analysed the PCR reads in MiXCR, keeping a single row per CDR3 protein. The sample lists approximately 400,000 distinct CDR3 sequences; approximately 10% were seen once. Here the sequenced sample was PBMCs from the stem cell graft donor, taken from the stem cell graft. The receptors were gathered from a human donor who donated a stem cell graft to a child with acute myeloid leukemia. The CDR3 runs from the conserved cysteine through the conserved F or W.

J gene: TRBJ1-1; CDR3 length: 14; V gene: TRBV4-1; CDR3 protein: CASSLRDTFTEAFF
J gene: TRBJ2-3; CDR3 length: 16; V gene: TRBV5-1; CDR3 protein: CASRQGLAISTDTQYF
J gene: TRBJ2-3; CDR3 length: 17; V gene: TRBV2; CDR3 protein: CASSFRQGVGFADTQYF
J gene: TRBJ2-1; CDR3 length: 18; V gene: TRBV4-2; CDR3 protein: CASSHVTAGTSGRDEQFF
J gene: TRBJ2-2; CDR3 length: 12; V gene: TRBV5-1; CDR3 protein: CASSKTAGELFF
J gene: TRBJ1-4; CDR3 length: 13; V gene: TRBV29-1; CDR3 protein: CSVAAGAGEKLFF
J gene: TRBJ1-2; CDR3 length: 13; V gene: TRBV5-1; CDR3 protein: CASSPGQGYGYTF
J gene: TRBJ2-7; CDR3 length: 15; V gene: TRBV4-3; CDR3 protein: CASSLEAGGPFEQYF
J gene: TRBJ2-1; CDR3 length: 11; V gene: TRBV3-1; CDR3 protein: CASSLRGEQFF
J gene: TRBJ1-3; CDR3 length: 15; V gene: TRBV7-2; CDR3 protein: CASSPWTGAGNTIYF
J gene: TRBJ2-1; CDR3 length: 14; V gene: TRBV4-3; CDR3 protein: CASSLGTQYNEQFF
J gene: TRBJ2-1; CDR3 length: 11; V gene: TRBV7-8; CDR3 protein: CASSKGDYQFF
J gene: TRBJ1-4; CDR3 length: 12; V gene: TRBV20-1; CDR3 protein: CSARDSGEKLFF
J gene: TRBJ2-5; CDR3 length: 15; V gene: TRBV27; CDR3 protein: CASSLVQSGQETQYF
J gene: TRBJ2-7; CDR3 length: 15; V gene: TRBV7-2; CDR3 protein: CASSSPKGTGYEQYF
J gene: TRBJ2-5; CDR3 length: 14; V gene: TRBV12-3/TRBV12-4; CDR3 protein: CASSRPVVRETQYF
J gene: TRBJ2-1; CDR3 length: 13; V gene: TRBV5-1; CDR3 protein: CASSSGYYHEQFF
J gene: TRBJ1-1; CDR3 length: 13; V gene: TRBV6-5; CDR3 protein: CASRPRQGTEAFF
J gene: TRBJ1-5; CDR3 length: 14; V gene: TRBV5-1; CDR3 protein: CASSSSPGNQPQHF
J gene: TRBJ1-1; CDR3 length: 18; V gene: TRBV5-1; CDR3 protein: CASSPLGGLGLVNTEAFF
J gene: TRBJ2-1; CDR3 length: 18; V gene: TRBV5-1; CDR3 protein: CASSLNRAGGDSYNEQFF
J gene: TRBJ2-5; CDR3 length: 16; V gene: TRBV6-1; CDR3 protein: CASSEEPRGFGETQYF
J gene: TRBJ1-5; CDR3 length: 17; V gene: TRBV20-1; CDR3 protein: CSARERVGDHSNQPQHF
J gene: TRBJ2-6; CDR3 length: 19; V gene: TRBV29-1; CDR3 protein: CSVEFPSERGLSGANVLTF
J gene: TRBJ1-6; CDR3 length: 15; V gene: TRBV5-1; CDR3 protein: CASSLVGGYNSPLHF
J gene: TRBJ2-7; CDR3 length: 13; V gene: TRBV20-1; CDR3 protein: CSARVGLSYEQYF
J gene: TRBJ2-1; CDR3 length: 13; V gene: TRBV5-1; CDR3 protein: CASKEGGINEQFF
J gene: TRBJ2-1; CDR3 length: 13; V gene: TRBV9; CDR3 protein: CASSVGLQSEQFF
J gene: TRBJ2-3; CDR3 length: 14; V gene: TRBV20-1; CDR3 protein: CSALLAVDTDTQYF
J gene: TRBJ1-5; CDR3 length: 13; V gene: TRBV6-6; CDR3 protein: CASSTNSNQPQHF
J gene: TRBJ2-4; CDR3 length: 14; V gene: TRBV20-1; CDR3 protein: CSATDGTAKNIQYF
J gene: TRBJ2-1; CDR3 length: 13; V gene: TRBV7-2; CDR3 protein: CASSVDYYNEQFF
J gene: TRBJ2-5; CDR3 length: 12; V gene: TRBV20-1; CDR3 protein: CSAAGTEETQYF
J gene: TRBJ2-3; CDR3 length: 16; V gene: TRBV5-1; CDR3 protein: CASSLESSGPTDTQYF
J gene: TRBJ2-1; CDR3 length: 14; V gene: TRBV19; CDR3 protein: CASSEGARLNEQFF
J gene: TRBJ2-1; CDR3 length: 14; V gene: TRBV5-1; CDR3 protein: CASHQQSSYNEQFF
J gene: TRBJ2-2; CDR3 length: 14; V gene: TRBV20-1; CDR3 protein: CSARGGRAAGELFF
J gene: TRBJ1-3; CDR3 length: 15; V gene: TRBV10-3; CDR3 protein: CAISDGGQARNTIYF
J gene: TRBJ2-6; CDR3 length: 16; V gene: TRBV29-1; CDR3 protein: CSARQGASSGANVLTF
J gene: TRBJ2-2; CDR3 length: 15; V gene: TRBV3-1; CDR3 protein: CASSPWQGDTGELFF
J gene: TRBJ2-3; CDR3 length: 15; V gene: TRBV7-2; CDR3 protein: CASSWAGGGTDTQYF
J gene: TRBJ2-3; CDR3 length: 19; V gene: TRBV12-3/TRBV12-4; CDR3 protein: CASSSRVALAGFRGDTQYF
J gene: TRBJ1-5; CDR3 length: 13; V gene: TRBV10-3; CDR3 protein: CAIRTGTNQPQHF
J gene: TRBJ2-1; CDR3 length: 19; V gene: TRBV14; CDR3 protein: CASSQSQGPNLLSYNEQFF
J gene: TRBJ2-1; CDR3 length: 14; V gene: TRBV12-3/TRBV12-4; CDR3 protein: CASMTGLAGGQQFF
J gene: TRBJ2-3; CDR3 length: 14; V gene: TRBV7-2; CDR3 protein: CASSYAGDRVEQYF